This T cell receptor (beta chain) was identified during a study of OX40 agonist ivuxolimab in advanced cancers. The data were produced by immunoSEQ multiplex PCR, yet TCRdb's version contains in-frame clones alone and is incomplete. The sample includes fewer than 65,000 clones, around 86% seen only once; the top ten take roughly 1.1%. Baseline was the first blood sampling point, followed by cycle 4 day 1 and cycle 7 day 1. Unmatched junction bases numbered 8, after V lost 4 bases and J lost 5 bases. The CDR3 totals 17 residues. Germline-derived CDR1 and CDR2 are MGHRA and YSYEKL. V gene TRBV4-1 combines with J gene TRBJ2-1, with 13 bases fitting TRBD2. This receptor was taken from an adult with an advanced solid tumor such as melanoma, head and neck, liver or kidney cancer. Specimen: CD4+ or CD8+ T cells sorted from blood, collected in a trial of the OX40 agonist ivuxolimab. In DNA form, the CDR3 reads TGCGCCAGCAGCCTCCTCCCCGGACTAGCGGGAGACAATGAGCAGTTCTTC. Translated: CASSLLPGLAGDNEQFF.